These 23 T cell receptor beta chains share one sample of origin, sequenced in a study of shared clonotypes between healthy human individuals. Sequenced by immunoSEQ multiplex PCR; TCRdb stores in-frame clones only, minus some. The sample lists under 2,500,000 clones; roughly 95% were seen once. The material sequenced was naive CD4+ T cells sorted from blood. Specified subset: CD45RA+ positively selected. The receptors were gathered from a young man in good health.

This clone appeared a few times. The CDR3 is CASRNSRTVNTGELFF. CDR3 DNA: TGTGCCAGCAGGAATAGCCGGACGGTGAACACCGGGGAGCTGTTTTTT. The chain has TRBV6-7 and TRBJ1-3; no clear D. The DNA end is more similar to TRBJ2-2, so the J call may be wrong. TRBV6-7 is designated an ORF whose function remains uncertain. This CDR3 has 16 residues.

V gene TRBV29-1 combines with J gene TRBJ2-1, with D perhaps matching TRBD1 (5 bases). The germline V gene has CDR1 SQVTM and CDR2 ANQGSEA. The V end lost 6 bases, the J end lost 1 base, and 13 bases lay between the germline ends. CDR3 length equals 14 residues. The CDR3 spells CSVDRGISYNEQFF. The CDR3 DNA reads TGCAGCGTCGATAGGGGTATATCCTACAATGAGCAGTTCTTC.

This clone appeared a single time. The chain uses TRBV27 and TRBJ1-2, with 10 bases matching TRBD1. Germline CDR1 and CDR2: MNHEY and SMNVEV (reference sequence). This CDR3 has 15 amino acids. Trimming removed 5 bases from V and 4 bases from J; junction bases left unmatched: 7. CDR3 amino acids: CASSPNRDRGYGYTF. CDR3 DNA: TGTGCCAGCAGTCCGAACCGGGACAGGGGCTATGGCTACACCTTC.

This clone has just one count. The chain employs TRBV5-1 and TRBJ1-2; TRBD1 agrees at 7 bases. This CDR3 has 16 residues. Germline V gene data show CDR1 as SGHRS and CDR2 as YFSETQ. After removal of 0 bases from V and 7 bases from J, the junction contained 12 bases not matched to a gene. In DNA form, the CDR3 reads TGCGCCAGCAGCTTGGGGTCGACAGGGAGGGTATCTGGCTACACCTTC. It is translated as CASSLGSTGRVSGYTF.

The chain employs TRBV4-3 and TRBJ2-2; maybe TRBD1 (5 bases). The germline V gene encodes CDR1 LGHNA and CDR2 YSLEER. V was pared by 0 bases and J by 4 bases, with 15 bases between. The CDR3 contains 17 residues. The CDR3 sequence: CASSQELWTMGTGELFF. The CDR3, as DNA: TGCGCCAGCAGCCAAGAGCTCTGGACAATGGGCACCGGGGAGCTGTTTTTT.

Regarding this clone: Other DNA sequences of this sample code for an identical CDR3. The chain recombines TRBV30 with TRBJ1-4; D is unresolved. CDR3 length: 14 amino acids. Deletions cut 0 bases from V and 3 bases from J, with 8 bases between. Per germline, CDR1 GTSNPN and CDR2 SVGIG (reference sequence). CDR3 DNA: TGTGCCTGGAGTGTGAAAGGCTCTAATGAAAAACTGTTTTTT. It codes for CAWSVKGSNEKLFF. The whole variable domain, filled in from reference TRBV30 and TRBJ1-4, reads SQTIHQWPATLVQPVGSPLSLECTVEGTSNPNLYWYRQAAGRGLQLLFYSVGIGQISSEVPQNLSASRPQDRQFILSSKKLLLSDSGFYLCAWSVKGSNEKLFFGSGTQLSVL.

The chain couples TRBV6-6 to TRBJ1-4; D gene unclear. The germline V and J ends were trimmed by 4 bases and 4 bases, with 10 bases remaining between them. From germline, CDR1 is MNHNY and CDR2 SVGAGI (reference sequence). The CDR3 consists of 14 residues. The CDR3: CASSSGGLNEKLFF. The CDR3 bases are TGTGCCAGCAGTTCCGGCGGACTTAATGAAAAACTGTTTTTT.

The V gene is TRBV12-5, the J gene TRBJ2-3, with TRBD1 matching 10 bases. The germline V gene has CDR1 LGHNT and CDR2 FRNRAP. Trimming removed 4 bases from V and 6 bases from J; junction bases left unmatched: 10. This CDR3 region has 16 residues. The CDR3 is CASGSGDRGKRDTQYF. The CDR3 DNA reads TGTGCTAGTGGTTCTGGGGACAGGGGAAAAAGGGATACGCAGTATTTT.

This CDR3 reads CASRTSETGELFF. CDR3 coding DNA: TGTGCCAGTCGAACTAGCGAGACCGGGGAGCTGTTTTTT. V usage is TRBV2 and J usage is TRBJ2-2, with 7 bases lining up with TRBD2. The germline CDR1 and CDR2 sequences are SNHLY and FYNNEI. The CDR3 loop spans 13 amino acids. J gave up 5 bases and V 9 bases, and 6 bases lay outside the gene matches. Full variable domain (rest looked up from reference TRBV2 and TRBJ2-2): EPEVTQTPSHQVTQMGQEVILRCVPISNHLYFYWYRQILGQKVEFLVSFYNNEISEKSEIFDDQFSVERPDGSNFTLKIRSTKLEDSAMYFCASRTSETGELFFGEGSRLTVL.

This clone appeared once. The CDR3 bases are TGCGCCAGCAGCTTGGACACAATAGGGGACACTGAAGCTTTCTTT. Translated: CASSLDTIGDTEAFF. The chain has TRBV5-1 and TRBJ1-1; maybe TRBD1 (5 bases). Germline values: CDR1 SGHRS, CDR2 YFSETQ. This CDR3 comprises 15 residues. Trimming stripped 0 bases from V and 3 bases from J, with 12 bases between.

This sequence joins TRBV19 and TRBJ1-6; D is unclear. Per germline, CDR1 LNHDA and CDR2 SQIVND (reference sequence). The CDR3 covers 13 residues. Trimming shortened V by 4 bases and J by 7 bases, and 8 bases separated the two germline ends. The CDR3 is CASSTGSNSPLHF. The CDR3 DNA follows: TGTGCCAGTAGTACTGGTTCGAATTCACCCCTCCACTTT.

Concerning this clone: This same CDR3 is encoded by further DNA sequences in the sample. The chain carries TRBV7-2 and TRBJ1-5; D ambiguous. V dropped 1 base and J dropped 4 bases, with 11 bases sitting between them. This CDR3 comprises 15 residues. Germline lookup yields CDR1 SGHTA and CDR2 FQGNSA. The CDR3 reads CASSLVLGGNQPQHF. Written as DNA, the CDR3 is TGTGCCAGCAGCTTAGTGTTGGGTGGGAATCAGCCCCAGCATTTT. The variable domain in full, completed from reference TRBV7-2 and TRBJ1-5, reads GAGVSQSPSNKVTEKGKDVELRCDPISGHTALYWYRQSLGQGLEFLIYFQGNSAPDKSGLPSDRFSAERTGGSVSTLTIQRTQQEDSAVYLCASSLVLGGNQPQHFGDGTRLSIL.

This sequence joins TRBV28 and TRBJ1-2; TRBD1 might be the D (6 bases). Germline CDR1 is MDHEN and CDR2 is SYDVKM. The CDR3 is 13 residues long. Deletions cut 6 bases from V and 7 bases from J, with 15 bases between. The CDR3 bases are TGTGCCAGCAGCTTAGGACAGTTTCGTGGCTACACCTTC. This translates into CASSLGQFRGYTF.

This rearrangement joins TRBV25-1 to TRBJ1-1, with a possible D match to TRBD1 (5 bases). Trimming shortened V by 5 bases and J by 1 base, and 17 bases separated the two germline ends. The CDR3 runs to 16 residues. CDR1 is MGHDK, CDR2 SYGVNS, per germline. The CDR3 nucleotides read TGTGCCAGCAGTCCCCCGTGGGAGGGGAGGAACACTGAAGCTTTCTTT. This encodes CASSPPWEGRNTEAFF.

The chain is built from TRBV6-1 and TRBJ1-3; D gene uncertain. CDR3 length: 16 amino acids. Germline-derived CDR1 and CDR2 are MNHNS and SASEGT. V was trimmed by 0 bases and J by 2 bases, leaving 11 bases between them. The CDR3 DNA sequence: TGTGCCAGCAGTGAAGCGGGCCAGTTCCCTGGAAACACCATATATTTT. This gives the protein CASSEAGQFPGNTIYF.

V and J are TRBV29-1 and TRBJ2-1; no clear D gene. The germline V gene encodes CDR1 SQVTM and CDR2 ANQGSEA. V was shortened by 4 bases and J by 0 bases, with 7 bases between the two germline ends. The CDR3 extends over 13 amino acids. The chain's CDR3 is CSVAMSSYNEQFF. As DNA, the CDR3 is TGCAGCGTTGCTATGAGCTCCTACAATGAGCAGTTCTTC.

On this clone itself: Additional DNA sequences in this sample encode the identical CDR3. The chain employs TRBV30 and TRBJ1-5, with D unclear. The CDR3 contains 13 residues. V was cut by 2 bases and J by 4 bases, with 9 bases left in between. Germline lookup yields CDR1 GTSNPN and CDR2 SVGIG (reference sequence). CDR3 protein: CAWSLTENQPQHF. The CDR3 DNA reads TGTGCCTGGAGTTTAACAGAGAATCAGCCCCAGCATTTT.

The chain couples TRBV28 to TRBJ1-5; 7 bases are a match to TRBD1. The CDR3 sequence is 15 residues long. After removal of 6 bases from V and 7 bases from J, the junction contained 12 bases not matched to a gene. The germline gives CDR1 MDHEN, CDR2 SYDVKM. CDR3 loop: CASRPDRVTSQPQHF. The CDR3 region has the DNA TGTGCCAGCAGACCAGACAGGGTAACGTCCCAGCCCCAGCATTTT. The variable domain in full, completed from reference TRBV28 and TRBJ1-5, reads DVKVTQSSRYLVKRTGEKVFLECVQDMDHENMFWYRQDPGLGLRLIYFSYDVKMKEKGDIPEGYSVSREKKERFSLILESASTNQTSMYLCASRPDRVTSQPQHFGDGTRLSIL.

A word on this clone: Other DNA sequences within the sample encode an identical CDR3. The V gene is TRBV29-1, the J gene TRBJ2-5; D is perhaps TRBD1 (6 bases). V was clipped by 8 bases and J by 5 bases, with 12 bases between them. The CDR3 length is 11 residues. Germline V gives CDR1 SQVTM, CDR2 ANQGSEA. The CDR3: CSTTGSETQYF. In DNA form, the CDR3 reads TGCAGCACAACAGGGTCGGAGACCCAGTACTTC.

The J gene is TRBJ2-5, the V gene TRBV5-4; D gene unclear. Germline V gives CDR1 SGHNT, CDR2 YYREEE (reference sequence). The CDR3 is 15 residues long. Deletions cut 0 bases from V and 1 base from J, with 10 bases between. The CDR3 here is CASSLEPHSQETQYF. The CDR3 DNA sequence: TGTGCCAGCAGCTTGGAACCCCATAGCCAAGAGACCCAGTACTTC.

Comments on this clone: The same CDR3 arises from other DNA sequences in this sample as well. The chain combines TRBV14 with TRBJ2-7, with D possibly matching TRBD2 (7 bases). The CDR3 is 13 amino acids. Trimming shortened V by 0 bases and J by 6 bases, and 9 bases separated the two germline ends. Germline values: CDR1 SGHDN, CDR2 FVKESK. CDR3 region: CASSQDRGGEQYF. The CDR3, as DNA: TGTGCCAGCAGCCAAGATAGGGGGGGCGAGCAGTACTTC. The full variable domain, its missing parts supplied by reference TRBV14 and TRBJ2-7, is EAGVTQFPSHSVIEKGQTVTLRCDPISGHDNLYWYRRVMGKEIKFLLHFVKESKQDESGMPNNRFLAERTGGTYSTLKVQPAELEDSGVYFCASSQDRGGEQYFGPGTRLTVT.

This chain uses TRBV6-6 with TRBJ2-7, with 8 nucleotides matching TRBD1. The CDR3 consists of 15 residues. The J segment lost 4 bases and the V segment lost 5 bases, leaving 10 bases of the junction unmatched. CDR1 is MNHNY and CDR2 is SVGAGI in the germline V gene (reference sequence). The CDR3 loop is CASSRQGSGGYEQYF. The CDR3 bases are TGTGCCAGCAGTCGACAGGGGTCCGGTGGGTACGAGCAGTACTTC.

The chain recombines TRBV23-1 with TRBJ2-2; the match to TRBD1 covers 10 bases. TRBV23-1 carries the ORF label, with uncertain function. The CDR3 is made up of 15 amino acids. After removal of 3 bases from V and 4 bases from J, the junction contained 2 bases not matched to a gene. The CDR3: CASSHRTGGTGELFF. In nucleotides, the CDR3 is TGCGCCAGCAGTCATAGGACAGGGGGCACCGGGGAGCTGTTTTTT.